These T cell receptor beta chains were read from a single sample in a study of cytomegalovirus exposure and HLA in healthy donors. Sequenced by immunoSEQ multiplex PCR; TCRdb stores in-frame clones only, minus some. The sample lists 150,000 to 180,000 clones, 65% to 90% seen once, with 20% to 25% in the top ten. Sequenced sample: PBMCs. The receptors come from a man aged 18 to 29 in good health and CMV-seropositive. Both conserved end residues are trimmed from each CDR3.

j_call v_call cdr3_aa
TRBJ1-4 TRBV5-6 ASSLDRGNEKLF
TRBJ1-2 TRBV9 ASSVPPSGYT
TRBJ2-7 TRBV30 AWTGGTPEQY
TRBJ2-7 TRBV5-6 ASSSKGLAGVYEQY
TRBJ2-3 TRBV6-4 ASSDKWDTSTDTQY
TRBJ2-1 TRBV4-1 ASSQDPPGAGGSNEQF
TRBJ2-1 TRBV7-2 ASSPFSGGRGNEQF
TRBJ2-6 TRBV10-3 AISPGIGSGANVLT
TRBJ2-3 TRBV7-2 ASSLALGDFNTQY
TRBJ2-1 TRBV2 ASKLREQF
TRBJ2-3 TRBV7-9 ASSPEITQY
TRBJ2-5 TRBV27 ASSFSGTQETQY
TRBJ2-2 TRBV6-5 ASRTATGELF
TRBJ1-2 TRBV27 ASSPTGGAYGYT
TRBJ1-2 TRBV7-8 ASSSRDSPNYGYT
TRBJ2-7 TRBV5-1 ASTIKVGTSSHEQY
TRBJ1-2 TRBV19 ASSIGGTTLPPYGYT
TRBJ1-5 TRBV10-3 AISESGVGDNQPQH
TRBJ1-4 TRBV6-5 ASTILGAYEKLF
TRBJ2-1 TRBV11-3 ASSFRAGGTDEQF
TRBJ1-2 TRBV18 ASSPPPSTGFYGYT
TRBJ2-7 TRBV19 ASSIVAQSHEQY
TRBJ2-7 TRBV5-1 ASSLQEDYEQY
TRBJ2-3 TRBV6-5 ASSYSGYGTDTQY
TRBJ1-1 TRBV30 AWSRGLSDTEAF
TRBJ1-5 TRBV6-5 ASSYTEVQPQH
TRBJ2-1 TRBV29-1 SVQTGGTYNEQF
TRBJ2-5 TRBV4-1 ASSPRLPPGTEGETQY
TRBJ1-4 TRBV7-8 ASSRDTGISVEKLF
TRBJ2-1 TRBV30 AWTNDRVDEQF
TRBJ2-2 TRBV7-2 ASRQRPDRGHTGELF